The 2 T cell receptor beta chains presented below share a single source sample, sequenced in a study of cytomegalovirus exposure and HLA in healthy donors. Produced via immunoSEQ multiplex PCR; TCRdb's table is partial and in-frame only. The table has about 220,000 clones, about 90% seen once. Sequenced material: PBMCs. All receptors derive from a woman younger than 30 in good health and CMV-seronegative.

CDR3 DNA sequence: TGCGCCAGCAGCCAAGCCCCGGGGGTGGATACGCAGTATTTT. It is translated as CASSQAPGVDTQYF. This chain joins TRBV4-1 and TRBJ2-3; a possible D gene is TRBD2 (6 bases). This CDR3 spans 14 amino acids. Per germline, CDR1 MGHRA and CDR2 YSYEKL. The V end lost 1 base, the J end lost 6 bases, and 11 bases lay between the germline ends.

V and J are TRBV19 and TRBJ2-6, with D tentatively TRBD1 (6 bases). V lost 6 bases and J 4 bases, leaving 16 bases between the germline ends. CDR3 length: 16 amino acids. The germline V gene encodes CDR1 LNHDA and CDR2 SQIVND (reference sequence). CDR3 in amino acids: CASSNQGSRGANVLTF. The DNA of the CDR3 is TGTGCCAGTAGCAATCAGGGGTCGAGGGGGGCCAACGTCCTGACTTTC. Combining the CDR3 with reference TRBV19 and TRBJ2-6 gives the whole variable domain DGGITQSPKYLFRKEGQNVTLSCEQNLNHDAMYWYRQDPGQGLRLIYYSQIVNDFQKGDIAEGYSVSREKKESFPLTVTSAQKNPTAFYLCASSNQGSRGANVLTFGAGSRLTVL.